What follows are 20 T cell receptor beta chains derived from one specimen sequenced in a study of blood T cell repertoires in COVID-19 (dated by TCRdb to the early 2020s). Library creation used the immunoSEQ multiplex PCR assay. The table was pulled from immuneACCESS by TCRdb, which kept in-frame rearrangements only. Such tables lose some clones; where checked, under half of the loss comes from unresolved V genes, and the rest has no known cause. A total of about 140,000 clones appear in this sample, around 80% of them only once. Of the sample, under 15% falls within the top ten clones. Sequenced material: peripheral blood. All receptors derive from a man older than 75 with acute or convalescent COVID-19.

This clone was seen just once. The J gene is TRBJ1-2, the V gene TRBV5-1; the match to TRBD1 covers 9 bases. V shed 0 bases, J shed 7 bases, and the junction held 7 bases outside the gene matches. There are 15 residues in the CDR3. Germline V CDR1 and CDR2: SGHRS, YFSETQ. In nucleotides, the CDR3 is TGCGCCAGCAGCTTGGGCGGGACAGGGTTTCCTGGCTACACCTTC. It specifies CASSLGGTGFPGYTF.

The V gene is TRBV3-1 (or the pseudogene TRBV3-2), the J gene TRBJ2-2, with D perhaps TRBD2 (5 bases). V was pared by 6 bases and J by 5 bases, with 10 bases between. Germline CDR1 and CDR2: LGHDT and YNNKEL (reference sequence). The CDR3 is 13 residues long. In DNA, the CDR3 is TGTGCCAGCAGGACGAGAGGGACCGGGGAGCTGTTTTTT. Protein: CASRTRGTGELFF.

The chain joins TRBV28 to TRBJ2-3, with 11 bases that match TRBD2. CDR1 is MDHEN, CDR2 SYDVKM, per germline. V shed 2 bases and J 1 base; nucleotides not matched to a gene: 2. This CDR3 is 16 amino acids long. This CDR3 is CASSLVLAGGTDTQYF. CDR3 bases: TGTGCCAGCAGTTTAGTACTAGCGGGGGGCACAGATACGCAGTATTTT.

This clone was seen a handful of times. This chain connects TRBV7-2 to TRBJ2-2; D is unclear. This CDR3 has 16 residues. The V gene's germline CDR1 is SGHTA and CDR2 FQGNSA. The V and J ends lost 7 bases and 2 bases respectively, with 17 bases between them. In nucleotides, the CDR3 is TGTGCCAGCACCCCCCGACTGCTCCCAAACACCGGGGAGCTGTTTTTT. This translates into CASTPRLLPNTGELFF. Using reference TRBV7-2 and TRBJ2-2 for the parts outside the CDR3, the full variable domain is GAGVSQSPSNKVTEKGKDVELRCDPISGHTALYWYRQSLGQGLEFLIYFQGNSAPDKSGLPSDRFSAERTGGSVSTLTIQRTQQEDSAVYLCASTPRLLPNTGELFFGEGSRLTVL.

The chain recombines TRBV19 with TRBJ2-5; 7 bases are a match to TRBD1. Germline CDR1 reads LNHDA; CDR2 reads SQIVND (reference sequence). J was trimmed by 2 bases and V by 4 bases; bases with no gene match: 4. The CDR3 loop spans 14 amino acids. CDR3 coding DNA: TGTGCCAGTAGTAACCGGGACAGACAAGAGACCCAGTACTTC. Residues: CASSNRDRQETQYF.

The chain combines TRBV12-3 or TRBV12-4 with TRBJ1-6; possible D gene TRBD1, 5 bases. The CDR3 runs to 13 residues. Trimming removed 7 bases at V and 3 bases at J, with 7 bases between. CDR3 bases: TGTGCCAGCACAGGGATCTATAATTCACCCCTCCACTTT. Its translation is CASTGIYNSPLHF.

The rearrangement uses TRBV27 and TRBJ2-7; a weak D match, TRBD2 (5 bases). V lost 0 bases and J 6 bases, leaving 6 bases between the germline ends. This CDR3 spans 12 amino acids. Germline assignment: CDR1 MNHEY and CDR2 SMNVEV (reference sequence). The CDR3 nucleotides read TGTGCCAGCAGTTTATCAGGGAGCGAGCAGTACTTC. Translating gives CASSLSGSEQYF.

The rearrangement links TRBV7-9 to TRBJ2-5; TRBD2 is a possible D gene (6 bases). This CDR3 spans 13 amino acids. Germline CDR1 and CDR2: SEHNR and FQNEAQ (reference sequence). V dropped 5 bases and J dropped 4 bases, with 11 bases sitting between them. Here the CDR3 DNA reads TGTGCCAGCAGCGCGACTAGTACAGAGACCCAGTACTTC. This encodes CASSATSTETQYF.

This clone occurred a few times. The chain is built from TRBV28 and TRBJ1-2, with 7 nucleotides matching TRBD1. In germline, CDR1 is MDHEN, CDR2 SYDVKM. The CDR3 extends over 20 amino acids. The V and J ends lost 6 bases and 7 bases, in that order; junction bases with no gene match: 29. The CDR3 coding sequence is TGTGCCAGCAGCCTGACAGGGTATGGGGCTGCGAAGGGTGAAGGTCGTGGCTACACCTTC. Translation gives CASSLTGYGAAKGEGRGYTF.

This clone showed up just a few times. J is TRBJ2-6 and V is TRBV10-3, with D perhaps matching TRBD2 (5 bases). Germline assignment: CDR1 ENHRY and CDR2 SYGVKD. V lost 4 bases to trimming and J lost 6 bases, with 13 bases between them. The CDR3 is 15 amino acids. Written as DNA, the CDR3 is TGTGCCATCAGTGTCGGCGCCCGGGAGGCCAACGTCCTGACTTTC. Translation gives CAISVGAREANVLTF.

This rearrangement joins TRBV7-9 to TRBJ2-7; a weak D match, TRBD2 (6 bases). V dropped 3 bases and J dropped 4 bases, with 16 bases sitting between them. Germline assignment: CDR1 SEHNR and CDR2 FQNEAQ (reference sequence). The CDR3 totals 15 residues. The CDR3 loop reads CASSFGVNRGYEQYF. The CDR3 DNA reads TGTGCCAGCAGCTTCGGGGTTAATCGGGGGTACGAGCAGTACTTC.

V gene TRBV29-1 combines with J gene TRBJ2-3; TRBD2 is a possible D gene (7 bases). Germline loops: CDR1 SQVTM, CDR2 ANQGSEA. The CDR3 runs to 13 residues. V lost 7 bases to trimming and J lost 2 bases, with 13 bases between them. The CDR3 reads CSGGGAYTDTQYF. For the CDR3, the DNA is TGCAGCGGAGGGGGGGCCTACACAGATACGCAGTATTTT.

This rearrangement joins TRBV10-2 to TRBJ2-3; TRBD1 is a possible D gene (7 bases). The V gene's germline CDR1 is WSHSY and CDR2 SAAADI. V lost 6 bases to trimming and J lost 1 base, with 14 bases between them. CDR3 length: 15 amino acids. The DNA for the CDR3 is TGCGCCAGCAGGGAGGAGGGGGCTGGCACAGATACGCAGTATTTT. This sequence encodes CASREEGAGTDTQYF.

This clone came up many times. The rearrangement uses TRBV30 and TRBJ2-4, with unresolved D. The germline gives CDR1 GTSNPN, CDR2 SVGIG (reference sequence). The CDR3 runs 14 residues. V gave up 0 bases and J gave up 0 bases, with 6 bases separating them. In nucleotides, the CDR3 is TGTGCCTGGAGTGTAAGCCTAGCCAAAAACATTCAGTACTTC. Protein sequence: CAWSVSLAKNIQYF.

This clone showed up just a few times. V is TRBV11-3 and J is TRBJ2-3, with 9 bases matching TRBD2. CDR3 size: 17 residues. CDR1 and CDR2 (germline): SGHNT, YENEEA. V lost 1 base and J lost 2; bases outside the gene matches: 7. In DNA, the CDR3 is TGTGCCAGCAGCTTAGGAGGGACTAGCAGCCCCACAGATACGCAGTATTTT. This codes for CASSLGGTSSPTDTQYF.

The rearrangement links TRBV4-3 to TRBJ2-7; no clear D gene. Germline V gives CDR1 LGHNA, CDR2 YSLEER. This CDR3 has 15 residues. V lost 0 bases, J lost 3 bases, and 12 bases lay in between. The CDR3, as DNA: TGCGCCAGCAGCCAAGAATACGGAGTTATCTACGAGCAGTACTTC. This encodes CASSQEYGVIYEQYF.

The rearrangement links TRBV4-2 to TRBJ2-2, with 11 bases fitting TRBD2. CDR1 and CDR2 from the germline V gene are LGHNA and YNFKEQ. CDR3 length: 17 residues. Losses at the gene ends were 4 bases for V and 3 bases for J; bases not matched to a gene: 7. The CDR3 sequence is CASSPRTSGQDTGELFF. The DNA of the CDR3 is TGTGCCAGCAGCCCGAGGACTAGCGGGCAGGACACCGGGGAGCTGTTTTTT.

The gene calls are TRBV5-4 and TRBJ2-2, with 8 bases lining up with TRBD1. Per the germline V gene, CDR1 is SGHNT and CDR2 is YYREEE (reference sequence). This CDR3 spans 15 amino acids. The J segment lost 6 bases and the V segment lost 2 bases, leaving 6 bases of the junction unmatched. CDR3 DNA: TGTGCCAGCAGCTTCGGACAGGGTTACGCCGGGGAGCTGTTTTTT. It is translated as CASSFGQGYAGELFF.

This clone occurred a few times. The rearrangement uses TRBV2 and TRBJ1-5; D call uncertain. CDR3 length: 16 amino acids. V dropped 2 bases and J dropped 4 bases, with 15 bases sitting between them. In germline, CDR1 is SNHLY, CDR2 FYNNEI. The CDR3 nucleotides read TGTGCCAGCAGTGAAAGCCCCGGGGTTTCGAATCAGCCCCAGCATTTT. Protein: CASSESPGVSNQPQHF.

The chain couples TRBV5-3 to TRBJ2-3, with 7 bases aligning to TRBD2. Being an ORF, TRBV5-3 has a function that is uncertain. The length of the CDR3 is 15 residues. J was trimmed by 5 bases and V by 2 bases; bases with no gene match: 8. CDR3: CARSFWIGEGDTQYF. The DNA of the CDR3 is TGTGCCAGAAGCTTTTGGATAGGGGAGGGAGATACGCAGTATTTT.